This TCR beta chain was documented in a study of long-term antiretroviral therapy in people with HIV. Researchers ran immunoSEQ v3.0 at survey level. Sequencing used immunoSEQ multiplex PCR; TCRdb keeps in-frame clones, though not all of them. The data hold some 40,000 clones, with roughly 80% observed a single time. Germline V gene data show CDR1 as SEHNR and CDR2 as FQNEAQ (reference sequence). The length of the CDR3 is 15 residues. V gave up 5 bases and J gave up 10 bases, with 23 bases separating them. This specimen consisted of unsorted PBMCs, obtained 1.5 years after starting antiretroviral therapy. This TCR was recovered from a young man with HIV. This sequence joins TRBV7-9 and TRBJ1-1; maybe TRBD1 (6 bases). The CDR3 region is CASSLTFQGFSGAFF. The CDR3 DNA follows: TGTGCCAGCAGCCTAACGTTCCAGGGGTTTAGTGGAGCTTTCTTT.